A selection of T cell receptor beta chains follows, all from one sample in a study of CD8 T cells in Susac syndrome. One entry per CDR3 protein, called by TCRdb with MiXCR from the immunoSEQ multiplex PCR reads. The sample lists approximately 220,000 distinct CDR3 sequences, approximately 95% occurring once. Sequenced sample: CD4+ T cells from PBMCs. The receptors come from a human donor with multiple sclerosis. Each CDR3 is given with its conserved first and last residue. The D gene is left open where the match is weak. Expanded clones are given a class, and other clones once, few, many or no size at all.

>TRBD1|TRBJ1-2|TRBV3-1|.
CASSRYADRADGYGYTF
TGTGCCAGCAGCCGGTACGCGGACAGGGCGGATGGCTATGGCTACACCTTC
>.|TRBJ2-7|TRBV6-1|.
CASSAGGHSGEQYF
TGTGCCAGCAGTGCGGGGGGCCATTCGGGAGAGCAGTACTTC
>TRBD1|TRBJ2-2|TRBV14|.
CASSQAGTGVGELFF
TGTGCCAGCAGCCAAGCCGGGACAGGGGTCGGGGAGCTGTTTTTT
>.|TRBJ1-3|TRBV29-1|.
CSALEGNTIYF
TGCAGCGCCCTTGAGGGAAACACCATATATTTT
>.|TRBJ1-5|TRBV6-5|.
CASSYGVGNQPQHF
TGTGCCAGCAGTTACGGGGTAGGCAATCAGCCCCAGCATTTT
>.|TRBJ1-2|TRBV29-1|.
CSVGRGNYGYTF
TGCAGCGTGGGGAGGGGGAACTATGGCTACACCTTC
>.|TRBJ1-5|TRBV20-1|.
CSAVLPGRNSNQPQHF
TGCAGTGCCGTACTACCCGGGAGGAATAGCAATCAGCCCCAGCATTTT
>TRBD1|TRBJ2-3|TRBV6-5|once
CASSYRTGASTDTQYF
TGTGCCAGCAGTTACCGGACAGGAGCTAGCACAGATACGCAGTATTTT
>.|TRBJ2-2|TRBV7-2|once
CASSLLPGTGELFF
TGTGCCAGCAGTTTATTACCGGGGACCGGGGAGCTGTTTTTT
>TRBD1|TRBJ2-7|TRBV29-1|.
CSVPGTGLEQYF
TGCAGCGTCCCCGGGACAGGGCTTGAGCAGTACTTC
>TRBD1|TRBJ2-1|TRBV6-5|.
CASRRDSAYNEQFF
TGTGCCAGCAGGAGGGACAGCGCCTACAATGAGCAGTTCTTC
>TRBD1|TRBJ2-5|TRBV29-1|once
CSVPTGQQETQYF
TGCAGCGTTCCAACGGGACAGCAAGAGACCCAGTACTTC
>.|TRBJ1-3|TRBV19|.
CASKTSGNTIYF
TGTGCCAGTAAGACCTCTGGAAACACCATATATTTT
>.|TRBJ2-3|TRBV7-6|.
CASSQQDRIADTQYF
TGTGCCAGCAGCCAACAAGACAGGATCGCAGATACGCAGTATTTT
>.|TRBJ2-3|TRBV25-1|.
CASSRPDGDTQYF
TGTGCCAGCAGTCGCCCCGACGGGGATACGCAGTATTTT
>.|TRBJ2-3|TRBV20-1|.
CSGRKRGSTDTQYF
TGCAGTGGTCGGAAACGGGGGAGCACAGATACGCAGTATTTT
>.|TRBJ2-1|TRBV3-1|once
CASSLGTGLSGGEQFF
TGTGCCAGCAGCCTAGGGACAGGACTCTCGGGGGGTGAGCAGTTCTTC
>.|TRBJ1-5|TRBV19|.
CAPPGYSNQPQHF
TGTGCCCCCCCCGGTTATAGCAATCAGCCCCAGCATTTT
>.|TRBJ1-2|TRBV11-2|.
CASSLGPGGYTF
TGTGCCAGCAGCTTAGGTCCCGGGGGCTACACCTTC
>.|TRBJ1-2|TRBV20-1|.
CSPGGNYGYTF
TGCAGTCCCGGGGGAAACTATGGCTACACCTTC
>.|TRBJ1-1|TRBV29-1|few
CSVGGGSNTEAFF
TGCAGCGTTGGCGGGGGGTCGAACACTGAAGCTTTCTTT
>.|TRBJ1-6|TRBV2|.
CASSEEGIGSPLHF
TGTGCCAGCAGTGAGGAGGGCATTGGTTCACCCCTCCACTTT
>.|TRBJ2-6|TRBV25-1|.
CASSGWGGSVLGANVLTF
TGTGCCAGCAGTGGTTGGGGGGGCAGCGTCCTTGGGGCCAACGTCCTGACTTTC
>.|TRBJ1-2|TRBV30|.
CAWSPQYGYTF
TGTGCCTGGAGTCCGCAGTATGGCTACACCTTC
>TRBD1|TRBJ1-2|TRBV2|.
CASSGRDRTHGYTF
TGTGCCAGCAGTGGCCGGGACAGGACCCATGGCTACACCTTC
>TRBD2|TRBJ2-1|TRBV15|.
CATRGGGAGGSEQFF
TGTGCCACCAGGGGCGGGGGGGCCGGAGGTAGTGAGCAGTTCTTC
>.|TRBJ2-2|TRBV29-1|.
CSVLLGGGAFWSGELFF
TGCAGCGTCCTCCTCGGTGGGGGGGCGTTCTGGTCCGGGGAGCTGTTTTTT
>TRBD1|TRBJ2-2|TRBV3-1|.
CASSQGTGGTGELFF
TGTGCCAGCAGCCAAGGGACAGGGGGCACCGGGGAGCTGTTTTTT
>.|TRBJ1-2|TRBV30|.
CAWSVRSGDGYTF
TGTGCCTGGAGTGTACGATCGGGGGATGGCTACACCTTC
>TRBD2|TRBJ2-5|TRBV20-1|.
CSARSLAGDSKETQYF
TGCAGTGCTAGAAGCCTAGCGGGCGACAGCAAAGAGACCCAGTACTTC
>.|TRBJ1-4|TRBV15|.
CATTLVNRGLGEKLFF
TGTGCCACCACCCTCGTGAATAGGGGGTTAGGTGAAAAACTGTTTTTT
>.|TRBJ2-1|TRBV18|.
CATAFSYNEQFF
TGTGCCACCGCATTCTCCTACAATGAGCAGTTCTTC
>TRBD1|TRBJ1-1|TRBV20-1|once
CSARKGQSNMNTEAFF
TGCAGTGCTAGAAAGGGACAGAGTAACATGAACACTGAAGCTTTCTTT
>TRBD1|TRBJ2-2|TRBV12-3/TRBV12-4|once
CASSFLFQGATGELFF
TGTGCCAGCAGTTTCCTTTTTCAGGGGGCTACCGGGGAGCTGTTTTTT
>.|TRBJ1-6|TRBV3-1|.
CASSHGPANSPLHF
TGTGCCAGCAGCCATGGGCCAGCAAATTCACCCCTCCACTTT
>.|TRBJ2-3|TRBV20-1|.
CSARMGSESTDTQYF
TGCAGTGCCCGGATGGGTAGCGAGAGCACAGATACGCAGTATTTT
>TRBD1|TRBJ2-1|TRBV3-1|.
CASSPRDRGGNEQFF
TGTGCCAGCAGCCCCCGGGACAGGGGAGGGAATGAGCAGTTCTTC
>TRBD1|TRBJ1-1|TRBV3-1|.
CASSPTTGIMNTEAFF
TGTGCCAGCAGCCCAACGACAGGGATCATGAACACTGAAGCTTTCTTT
>.|TRBJ2-5|TRBV5-4|.
CASSSPGLQSITQETQYF
TGTGCCAGCAGCTCCCCGGGCCTCCAGAGCATTACACAAGAGACCCAGTACTTC
>TRBD1|TRBJ1-6|TRBV25-1|.
CASTYDRENSPLHF
TGTGCCAGCACCTATGACAGGGAAAATTCACCCCTCCACTTT
>TRBD1|TRBJ1-4|TRBV27|.
CASSARTGYNEKLFF
TGTGCCAGCAGTGCCCGGACAGGCTATAATGAAAAACTGTTTTTT
>.|TRBJ1-5|TRBV6-5|.
CASSYSGGANQPQHF
TGTGCCAGCAGTTACTCCGGGGGTGCTAATCAGCCCCAGCATTTT
>.|TRBJ1-2|TRBV9|.
CASSVVPGNYGYTF
TGTGCCAGCAGCGTAGTCCCGGGGAACTATGGCTACACCTTC
>TRBD1|TRBJ2-1|TRBV29-1|.
CSGRTGTYNEQFF
TGCAGCGGCAGGACAGGAACGTACAATGAGCAGTTCTTC
>TRBD1|TRBJ1-2|TRBV7-9|.
CASSLSGQVLSYTF
TGTGCCAGCAGCTTATCCGGACAGGTCCTGAGCTACACCTTC
>TRBD1|TRBJ2-4|TRBV18|.
CASSPRIQGAIGNIQYF
TGTGCCAGCTCACCACGAATACAGGGGGCAATAGGAAACATTCAGTACTTC
>TRBD1|TRBJ1-5|TRBV29-1|.
CSAQRTGIGNQPQHF
TGCAGCGCCCAACGGACAGGGATTGGCAATCAGCCCCAGCATTTT
>TRBD1|TRBJ2-7|TRBV27|.
CASSLSDRGGHEQYF
TGTGCCAGCAGTTTATCGGACAGGGGGGGCCACGAGCAGTACTTC
>.|TRBJ1-1|TRBV9|.
CASSVGGRAVGTEAFF
TGTGCCAGCAGCGTAGGTGGGAGGGCCGTAGGCACTGAAGCTTTCTTT
>.|TRBJ2-3|TRBV9|.
CASSVEGDTQYF
TGTGCCAGCAGCGTAGAGGGAGATACGCAGTATTTT
>.|TRBJ1-2|TRBV29-1|.
CSVGEGTGYTF
TGCAGCGTTGGGGAGGGTACTGGCTACACCTTC
>TRBD1|TRBJ2-1|TRBV19|.
CASRDRGHGRTDEQFF
TGTGCCAGCCGGGACAGGGGTCACGGGAGGACGGATGAGCAGTTCTTC
>.|TRBJ2-7|TRBV12-3/TRBV12-4|.
CASSPGVVAYEQYF
TGTGCCAGCAGTCCCGGGGTGGTTGCCTACGAGCAGTACTTC